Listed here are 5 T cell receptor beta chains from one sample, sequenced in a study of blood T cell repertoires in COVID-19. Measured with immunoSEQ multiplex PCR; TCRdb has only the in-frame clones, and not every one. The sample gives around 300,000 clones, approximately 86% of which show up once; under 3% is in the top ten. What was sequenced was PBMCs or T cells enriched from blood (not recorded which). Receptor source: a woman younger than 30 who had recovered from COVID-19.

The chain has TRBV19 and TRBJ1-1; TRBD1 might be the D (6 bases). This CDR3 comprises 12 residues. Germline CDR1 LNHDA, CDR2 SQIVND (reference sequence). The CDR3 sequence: CACQAGGHGAFF. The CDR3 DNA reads TGTGCTTGTCAAGCGGGGGGGCACGGAGCTTTCTTT. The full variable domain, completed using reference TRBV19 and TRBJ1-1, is DGGITQSPKYLFRKEGQNVTLSCEQNLNHDAMYWYRQDPGQGLRLIYYSQIVNDFQKGDIAEGYSVSREKKESFPLTVTSAQKNPTAFYLCACQAGGHGAFFGQGTRLTVV.

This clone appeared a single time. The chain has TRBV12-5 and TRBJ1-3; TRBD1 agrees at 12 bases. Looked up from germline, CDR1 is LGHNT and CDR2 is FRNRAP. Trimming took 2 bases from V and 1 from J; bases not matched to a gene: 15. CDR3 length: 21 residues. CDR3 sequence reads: CASGLPRGGQGAGESGNTIYF. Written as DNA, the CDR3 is TGTGCTAGTGGTTTGCCACGCGGGGGACAGGGGGCCGGAGAATCTGGAAACACCATATATTTT.

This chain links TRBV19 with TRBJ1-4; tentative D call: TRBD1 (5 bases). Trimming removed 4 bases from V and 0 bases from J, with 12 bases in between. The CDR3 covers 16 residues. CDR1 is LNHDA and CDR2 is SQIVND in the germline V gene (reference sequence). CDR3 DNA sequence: TGTGCCAGTAGTACAACATCAGGGACAACTAATGAAAAACTGTTTTTT. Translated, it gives CASSTTSGTTNEKLFF. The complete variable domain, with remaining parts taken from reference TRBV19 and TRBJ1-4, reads DGGITQSPKYLFRKEGQNVTLSCEQNLNHDAMYWYRQDPGQGLRLIYYSQIVNDFQKGDIAEGYSVSREKKESFPLTVTSAQKNPTAFYLCASSTTSGTTNEKLFFGSGTQLSVL.

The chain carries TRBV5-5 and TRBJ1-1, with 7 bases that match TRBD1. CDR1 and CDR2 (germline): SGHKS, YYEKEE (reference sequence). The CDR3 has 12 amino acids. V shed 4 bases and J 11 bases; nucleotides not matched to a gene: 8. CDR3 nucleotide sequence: TGTGCCAGCAGCCGTGAACTACAGGGGGCTTTCTTT. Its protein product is CASSRELQGAFF.

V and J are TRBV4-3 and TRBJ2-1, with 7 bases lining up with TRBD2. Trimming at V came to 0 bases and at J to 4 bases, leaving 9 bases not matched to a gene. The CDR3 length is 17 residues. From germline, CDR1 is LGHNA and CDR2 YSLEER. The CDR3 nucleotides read TGCGCCAGCAGCCAAGATATAGTGCAGGGAGGGTACAATGAGCAGTTCTTC. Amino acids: CASSQDIVQGGYNEQFF.